This T cell receptor beta chain came from a study of a mutant IDH1 vaccine in newly diagnosed glioma. Study-level background: Patients arrived already treated with radiotherapy, temozolomide, or both, most having had both.

This CDR3 contains 16 residues. The germline V and J ends were trimmed by 4 bases and 7 bases, with 21 bases remaining between them. In germline, CDR1 is SGHTS, CDR2 YDEGEE. The protocol was immunoSEQ multiplex PCR, while the TCRdb copy is restricted to in-frame clones and leaves out a portion. The sample carries over 55,000 clones, 65% to 85% recorded once. Time point defined: baseline, week 1 (first vaccination visit). Treatment of the sample: pre-vaccination baseline after standard-of-care therapy. The sample was peripheral blood mononuclear cells (PBMCs), taken from a glioma patient treated with radiotherapy, temozolomide or both. This chain links TRBV5-8 with TRBJ1-5, with D perhaps matching TRBD1 (6 bases). The clonotype originates from a woman aged 18-30 years with glioma. Some clones in this sample may be carry-over from other donors' samples. The CDR3 DNA sequence: TGTGCCAGCAGCGGCCTACACAGGGTTTCAGGACAGCCCCAGCATTTT. Amino acid sequence: CASSGLHRVSGQPQHF. Complete variable domain (other parts from reference TRBV5-8 and TRBJ1-5): EAGVTQSPTHLIKTRGQQATLRCSPISGHTSVYWYQQALGLGLQFLLWYDEGEERNRGNFPPRFSGRQFPNYSSELNVNALELEDSALYLCASSGLHRVSGQPQHFGDGTRLSIL.